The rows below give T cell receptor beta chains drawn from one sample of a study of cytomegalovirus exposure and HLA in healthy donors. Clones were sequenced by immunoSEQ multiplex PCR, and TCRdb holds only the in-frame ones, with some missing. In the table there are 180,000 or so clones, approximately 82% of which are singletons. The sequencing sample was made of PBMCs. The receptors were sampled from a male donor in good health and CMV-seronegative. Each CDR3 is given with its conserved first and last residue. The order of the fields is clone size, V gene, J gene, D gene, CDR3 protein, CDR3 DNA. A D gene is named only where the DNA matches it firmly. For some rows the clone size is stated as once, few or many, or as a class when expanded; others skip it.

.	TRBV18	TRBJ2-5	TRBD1	CASSPGQATVGTQYF	TGTGCCAGCTCACCCGGACAGGCCACGGTTGGGACCCAGTACTTC
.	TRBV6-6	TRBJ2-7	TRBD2	CASSSSGSYEQYF	TGTGCCAGCAGTTCTAGCGGGAGTTACGAGCAGTACTTC
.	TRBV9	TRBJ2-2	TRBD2	CASSVASGANTGELFF	TGTGCCAGCAGCGTAGCTAGCGGTGCGAACACCGGGGAGCTGTTTTTT
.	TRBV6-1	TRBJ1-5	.	CASSERARKPNQPQHF	TGTGCCAGCAGTGAGCGGGCCCGGAAACCTAATCAGCCCCAGCATTTT
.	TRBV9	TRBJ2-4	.	CASSVPTGKNIQYF	TGTGCCAGCAGCGTTCCGACAGGTAAAAACATTCAGTACTTC
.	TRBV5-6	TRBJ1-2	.	CASSKRGKNYGYTF	TGTGCCAGCAGCAAGAGGGGGAAAAACTATGGCTACACCTTC
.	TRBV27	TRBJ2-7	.	CASTHTSEQYF	TGTGCCAGCACCCACACAAGCGAGCAGTACTTC
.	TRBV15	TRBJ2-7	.	CATSRGGSPSGYEQYF	TGTGCCACCAGCAGAGGAGGGAGCCCCTCGGGCTACGAGCAGTACTTC
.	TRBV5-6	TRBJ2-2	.	CASSPGTGFWGELFF	TGTGCCAGCAGCCCCGGGACTGGGTTCTGGGGGGAGCTGTTTTTT
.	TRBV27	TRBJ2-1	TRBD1	CASSPGTGGRNEQFF	TGTGCCAGCAGTCCCGGGACAGGGGGCCGGAATGAGCAGTTCTTC
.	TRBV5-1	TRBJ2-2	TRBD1	CASSLGHDRVRNTGELFF	TGCGCCAGCAGTTTGGGCCACGACAGGGTAAGAAACACCGGGGAGCTGTTTTTT
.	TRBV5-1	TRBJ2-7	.	CASSRETGLAYYEQYF	TGCGCCAGCAGTAGGGAAACGGGACTCGCATACTACGAGCAGTACTTC
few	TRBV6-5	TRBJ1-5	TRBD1	CASRDGTGSSQPQHF	TGTGCCAGCAGAGACGGGACAGGTTCATCCCAGCCCCAGCATTTT
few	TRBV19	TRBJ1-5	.	CASSPRDIWEPQHF	TGTGCCAGTAGTCCACGGGACATTTGGGAGCCCCAGCATTTT
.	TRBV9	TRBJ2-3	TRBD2	CASSERTSGSTDTQYF	TGTGCCAGCAGCGAACGGACTAGCGGGAGCACAGATACGCAGTATTTT
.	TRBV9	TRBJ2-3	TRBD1	CASSDGTGGVSYGDTQYF	TGTGCCAGCAGCGACGGGACAGGGGGCGTTTCATATGGAGATACGCAGTATTTT
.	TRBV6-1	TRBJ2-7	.	CASRGGQNSYEQYF	TGTGCCAGCAGGGGGGGACAGAATAGCTACGAGCAGTACTTC
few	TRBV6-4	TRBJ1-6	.	CASSTYGTANSPLHF	TGTGCCAGCAGTACCTACGGGACTGCTAATTCACCCCTCCACTTT
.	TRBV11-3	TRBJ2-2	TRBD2	CASTTGTSTSGELFF	TGTGCCAGCACTACCGGGACTAGCACGTCCGGGGAGCTGTTTTTT
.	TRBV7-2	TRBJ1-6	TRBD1	CASSLRWDRAPLHF	TGTGCCAGCAGCTTAAGATGGGACAGGGCACCCCTCCACTTT